This T cell receptor beta chain was sequenced during a study of T cells expressing NK-cell markers. Whole-study context: Within the sequenced cohort of eight donors, seven exhibited HCMV seropositivity and one was seronegative.

This CDR3 comprises 12 residues. Germline lookup yields CDR1 DFQATT and CDR2 SNEGSKA (reference sequence). UMI-tagged 5'RACE template switching yielded the TCR beta cDNA. TCRdb reprocessed the 5' RACE reads, keeping one entry per CDR3 protein, no DNA. Its table records about 150,000 distinct CDR3 sequences. Study observations and caveats: The CD3+CD56-NKG2C+ fraction of a few donors was likewise dominated by these clonotypes.

As to this clonotype: Its antigen is unknown.

The TCR sequence derives from a woman in her fifties or sixties in good health. The gene calls are TRBV20-1 and TRBJ2-3. What was sequenced was blood T cells: a sorted CD56 or NKG2C T cell subset, CD4+ or CD8+ T cells, or bulk PBMC T cells (not recorded which). CDR3 protein: CSAERSTDTQYF.